This T cell receptor (beta chain) was observed in a study of TIL therapy for anti-PD-1-resistant metastatic lung cancer. Study context: Tumor harvest preceded PD-1/PD-L1 blockade, followed by nivolumab treatment. Most patients had lung adenocarcinoma.

This was the immunoSEQ v3 assay. Using immunoSEQ multiplex PCR, the repertoire was profiled, and TCRdb retains in-frame clones only, with some absent. The repertoire holds tens of thousands of clones, with over 70% as singletons. As for time point: pre-treatment sample, taken before nivolumab and TIL therapy. Enrollment ran from 2017 to early 2020. There are 16 residues in the CDR3. CDR1 LNHDA and CDR2 SQIVND come from the germline V gene (reference sequence). The trim removed 8 bases at V and 0 bases at J, leaving 8 bases unmatched. The V and J genes are TRBV19 and TRBJ1-5, with 9 bases aligning to TRBD1. This TCR was sampled from a person aged 25-79 years with non-small cell lung cancer. Here the sequenced sample was blood, taken at baseline. CDR3 amino acids: CASGTGFTVSNQPQHF. DNA for the CDR3: TGTGCCAGTGGGACAGGGTTTACGGTTAGCAATCAGCCCCAGCATTTT.